The source of this T cell receptor beta chain is a study of T cell repertoires in cytomegalovirus infection. Study-level background: Public TCR beta signatures indicated both CMV infection and matching HLA type.

Study-wide results and limits: The ex vivo response showed dominance by HLA-C-restricted CMV-specific TCR beta clonotypes. Totalled public TCR beta family frequency picked out people who carried CMV plus the relevant HLA.

Concerning this clonotype itself: What it binds is not known.

TCRdb ran MiXCR on the reads and lists one entry per CDR3 protein. The sample records approximately 250,000 distinct CDR3 sequences, roughly 10% being singletons. This CDR3 region has 16 residues. CDR1 is LGHNA, CDR2 YNFKEQ, per germline. J gave up 5 bases and V 0 bases, and 6 bases lay outside the gene matches. The sample taken for sequencing was PBMCs. The gene calls are TRBV4-2 and TRBJ2-5, with 10 nucleotides matching TRBD1. The sequence was obtained from a human donor in good health (CMV status not recorded). Some clones in this sample may be carry-over from other donors' samples. CDR3 protein: CASSQDAGTGDETQYF. DNA for the CDR3: TGTGCCAGCAGCCAAGACGCCGGGACAGGGGACGAGACCCAGTACTTC.